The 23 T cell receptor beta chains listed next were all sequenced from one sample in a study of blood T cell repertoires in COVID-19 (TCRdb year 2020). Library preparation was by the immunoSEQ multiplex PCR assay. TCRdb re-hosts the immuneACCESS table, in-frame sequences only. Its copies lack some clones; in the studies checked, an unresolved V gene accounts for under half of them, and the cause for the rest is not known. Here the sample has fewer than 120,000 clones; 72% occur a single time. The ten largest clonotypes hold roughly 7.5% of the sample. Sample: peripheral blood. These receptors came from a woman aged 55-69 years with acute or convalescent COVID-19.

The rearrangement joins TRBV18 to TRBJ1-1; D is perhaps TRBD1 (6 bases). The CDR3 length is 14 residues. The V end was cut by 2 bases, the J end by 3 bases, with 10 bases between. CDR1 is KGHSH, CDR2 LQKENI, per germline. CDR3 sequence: CASSPSAGDTEAFF. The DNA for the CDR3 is TGTGCCAGCTCACCATCGGCAGGGGACACTGAAGCTTTCTTT.

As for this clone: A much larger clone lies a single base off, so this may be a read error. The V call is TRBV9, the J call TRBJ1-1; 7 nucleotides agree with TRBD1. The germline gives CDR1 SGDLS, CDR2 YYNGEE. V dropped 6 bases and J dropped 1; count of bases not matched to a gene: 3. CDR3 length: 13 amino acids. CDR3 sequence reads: CASKGQTNTEAFF. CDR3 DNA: TGTGCCAGCAAGGGACAGACGAACACTGAAGCTTTCTTT.

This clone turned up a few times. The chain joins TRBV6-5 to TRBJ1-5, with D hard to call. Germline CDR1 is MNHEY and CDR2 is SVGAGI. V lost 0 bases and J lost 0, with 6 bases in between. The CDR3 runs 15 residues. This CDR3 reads CASSYSSNSNQPQHF. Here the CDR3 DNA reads TGTGCCAGCAGTTACTCGAGCAATAGCAATCAGCCCCAGCATTTT.

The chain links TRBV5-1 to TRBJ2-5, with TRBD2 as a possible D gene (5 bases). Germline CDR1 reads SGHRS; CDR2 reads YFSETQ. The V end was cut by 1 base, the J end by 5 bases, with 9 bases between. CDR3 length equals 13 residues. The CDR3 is CASSLPSYETQYF. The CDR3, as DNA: TGCGCCAGCAGCTTGCCTAGCTACGAGACCCAGTACTTC.

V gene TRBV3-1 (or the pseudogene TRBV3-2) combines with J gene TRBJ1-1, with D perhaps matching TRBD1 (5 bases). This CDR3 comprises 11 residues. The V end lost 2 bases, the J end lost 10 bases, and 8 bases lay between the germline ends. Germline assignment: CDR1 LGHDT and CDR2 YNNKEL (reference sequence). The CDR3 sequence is CASSQSGGAFF. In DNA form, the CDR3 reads TGTGCCAGCAGCCAATCCGGGGGAGCTTTCTTT.

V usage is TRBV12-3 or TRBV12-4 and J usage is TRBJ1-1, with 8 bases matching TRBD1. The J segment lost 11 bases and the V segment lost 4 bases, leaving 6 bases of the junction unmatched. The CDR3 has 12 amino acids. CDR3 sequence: CASSSGGVTAFF. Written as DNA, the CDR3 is TGTGCCAGCAGTTCAGGGGGCGTGACGGCTTTCTTT.

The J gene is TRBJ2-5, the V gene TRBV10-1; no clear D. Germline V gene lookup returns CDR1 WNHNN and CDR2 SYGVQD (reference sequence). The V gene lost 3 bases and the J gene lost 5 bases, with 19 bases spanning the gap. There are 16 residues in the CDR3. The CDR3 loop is CASSDPGRPKWETQYF. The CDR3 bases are TGCGCCAGCAGTGACCCCGGTCGTCCAAAGTGGGAGACCCAGTACTTC.

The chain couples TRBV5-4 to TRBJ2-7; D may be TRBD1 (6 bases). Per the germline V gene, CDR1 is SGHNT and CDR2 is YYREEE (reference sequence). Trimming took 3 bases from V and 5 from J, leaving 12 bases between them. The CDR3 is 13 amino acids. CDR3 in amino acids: CASSSVNRDEQYF. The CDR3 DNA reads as TGTGCCAGCAGCTCAGTCAACAGGGACGAGCAGTACTTC. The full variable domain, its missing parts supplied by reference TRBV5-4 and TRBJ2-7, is ETGVTQSPTHLIKTRGQQVTLRCSSQSGHNTVSWYQQALGQGPQFIFQYYREEENGRGNFPPRFSGLQFPNYSSELNVNALELDDSALYLCASSSVNRDEQYFGPGTRLTVT.

The CDR3 reads CASSRDKQPQHF. CDR3 DNA sequence: TGTGCCAGCAGTCGTGACAAGCAGCCCCAGCATTTT. The V and J genes are TRBV2 and TRBJ1-5; D is unclear. Trimming shortened V by 5 bases and J by 7 bases, and 9 bases separated the two germline ends. Germline CDR1 and CDR2: SNHLY and FYNNEI. The CDR3 loop spans 12 amino acids.

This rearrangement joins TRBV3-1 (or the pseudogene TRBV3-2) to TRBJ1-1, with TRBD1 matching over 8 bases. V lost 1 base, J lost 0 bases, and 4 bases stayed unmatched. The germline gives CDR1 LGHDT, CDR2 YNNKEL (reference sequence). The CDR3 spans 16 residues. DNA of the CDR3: TGTGCCAGCAGCCAAGGAAGGACAGGGTTGAACACTGAAGCTTTCTTT. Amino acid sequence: CASSQGRTGLNTEAFF.

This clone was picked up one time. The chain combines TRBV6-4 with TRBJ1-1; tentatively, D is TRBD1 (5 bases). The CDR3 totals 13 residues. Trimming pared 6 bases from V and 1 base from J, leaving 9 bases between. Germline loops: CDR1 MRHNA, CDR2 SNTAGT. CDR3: CASRTQGNTEAFF. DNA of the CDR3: TGTGCCAGCAGGACTCAGGGGAACACTGAAGCTTTCTTT.

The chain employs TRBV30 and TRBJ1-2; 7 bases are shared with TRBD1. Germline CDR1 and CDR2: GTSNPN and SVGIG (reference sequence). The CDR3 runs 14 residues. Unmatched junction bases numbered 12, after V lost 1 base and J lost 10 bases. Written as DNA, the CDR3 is TGTGCCTGGAGTGGCACCGCCCCCGGGACAGACTACACCTTC. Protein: CAWSGTAPGTDYTF.

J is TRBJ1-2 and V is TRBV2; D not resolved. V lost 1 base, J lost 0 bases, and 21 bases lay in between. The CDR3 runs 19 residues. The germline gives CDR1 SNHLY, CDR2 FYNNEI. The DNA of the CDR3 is TGTGCCAGCAGTGAAGGGTTCCTCTCGGGTCGGAGAGCTAACTATGGCTACACCTTC. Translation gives CASSEGFLSGRRANYGYTF.

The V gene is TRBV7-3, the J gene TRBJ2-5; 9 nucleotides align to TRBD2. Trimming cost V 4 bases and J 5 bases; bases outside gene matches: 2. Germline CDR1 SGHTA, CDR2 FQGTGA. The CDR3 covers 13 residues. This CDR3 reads CASSSSGVETQYF. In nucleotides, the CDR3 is TGTGCCAGCAGCTCTAGCGGGGTGGAGACCCAGTACTTC. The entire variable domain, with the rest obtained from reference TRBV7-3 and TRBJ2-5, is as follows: GAGVSQTPSNKVTEKGKYVELRCDPISGHTALYWYRQSLGQGPEFLIYFQGTGAADDSGLPNDRFFAVRPEGSVSTLKIQRTERGDSAVYLCASSSSGVETQYFGPGTRLLVL.

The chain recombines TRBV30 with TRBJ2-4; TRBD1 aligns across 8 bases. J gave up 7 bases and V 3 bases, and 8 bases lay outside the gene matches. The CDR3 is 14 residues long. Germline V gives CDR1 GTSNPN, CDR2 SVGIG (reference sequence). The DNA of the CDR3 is TGTGCCTGGAGCGCAGACAGGGGATGGAACATTCAGTACTTC. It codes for CAWSADRGWNIQYF.

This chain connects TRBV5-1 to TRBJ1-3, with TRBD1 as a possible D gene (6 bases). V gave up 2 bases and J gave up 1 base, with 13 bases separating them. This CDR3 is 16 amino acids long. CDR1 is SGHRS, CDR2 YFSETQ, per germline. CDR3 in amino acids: CASSFQGMESGNTIYF. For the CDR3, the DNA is TGCGCCAGCAGCTTCCAGGGGATGGAATCTGGAAACACCATATATTTT.

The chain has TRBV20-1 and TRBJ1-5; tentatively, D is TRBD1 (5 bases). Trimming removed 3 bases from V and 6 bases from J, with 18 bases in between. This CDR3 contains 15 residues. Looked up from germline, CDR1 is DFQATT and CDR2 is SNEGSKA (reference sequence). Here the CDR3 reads CSASQGSGASQPQHF. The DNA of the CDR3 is TGCAGTGCTAGTCAAGGGAGCGGGGCGAGTCAGCCCCAGCATTTT.

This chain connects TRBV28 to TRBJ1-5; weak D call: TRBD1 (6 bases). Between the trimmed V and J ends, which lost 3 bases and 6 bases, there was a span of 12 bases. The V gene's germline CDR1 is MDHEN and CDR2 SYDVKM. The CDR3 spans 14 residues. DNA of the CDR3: TGTGCCAGCAGTTTTGGGGGGGGCAGTCAGCCCCAGCATTTT. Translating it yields CASSFGGGSQPQHF.

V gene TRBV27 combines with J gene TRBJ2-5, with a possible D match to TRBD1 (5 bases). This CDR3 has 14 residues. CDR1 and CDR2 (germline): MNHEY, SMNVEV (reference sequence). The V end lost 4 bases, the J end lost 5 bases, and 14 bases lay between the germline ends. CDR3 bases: TGTGCCAGCAGTTCCGACAGTACCTGGGAGACCCAGTACTTC. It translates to CASSSDSTWETQYF.

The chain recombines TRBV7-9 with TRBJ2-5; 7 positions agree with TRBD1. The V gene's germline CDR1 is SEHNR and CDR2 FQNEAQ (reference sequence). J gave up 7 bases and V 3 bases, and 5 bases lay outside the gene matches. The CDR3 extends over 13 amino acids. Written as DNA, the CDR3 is TGTGCCAGCAGCTTCACAGGGGAAGGGACCCAGTACTTC. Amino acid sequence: CASSFTGEGTQYF. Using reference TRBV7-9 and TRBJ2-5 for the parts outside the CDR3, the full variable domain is DTGVSQNPRHKITKRGQNVTFRCDPISEHNRLYWYRQTLGQGPEFLTYFQNEAQLEKSRLLSDRFSAERPKGSFSTLEIQRTEQGDSAMYLCASSFTGEGTQYFGPGTRLLVL.

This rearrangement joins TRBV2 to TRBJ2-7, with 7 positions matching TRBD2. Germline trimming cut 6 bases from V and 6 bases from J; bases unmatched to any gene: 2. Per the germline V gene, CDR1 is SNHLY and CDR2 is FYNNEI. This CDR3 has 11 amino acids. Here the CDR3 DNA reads TGTGCCAGCAGGGGAGGGCCCGAGCAGTACTTC. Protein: CASRGGPEQYF.

This CDR3 is CASSPREVGDEKLFF. CDR3 in DNA: TGTGCCAGCAGTCCACGTGAGGTCGGAGATGAAAAACTGTTTTTT. This chain links TRBV6-6 with TRBJ1-4; no definite D call. This CDR3 spans 15 amino acids. Germline-derived CDR1 and CDR2 are MNHNY and SVGAGI (reference sequence). The ends were cut back, 5 bases at V and 6 bases at J, with 16 bases in the middle.

The CDR3 loop is CASSPSGQAQNTEAFF. For the CDR3, the DNA is TGTGCCAGCTCACCATCAGGTCAGGCACAGAACACTGAAGCTTTCTTT. V is TRBV18 and J is TRBJ1-1, with unresolved D. This CDR3 has 16 residues. From germline, CDR1 is KGHSH and CDR2 LQKENI. With 2 bases removed from V and 1 base from J, the gap between germline ends came to 14 bases.